Below, 6 T cell receptor beta chains from the same sample are listed, as sequenced in a study of type 1 regulatory T cells. TCRdb analysed the reads with MiXCR anew, one entry per CDR3 protein. The repertoire holds over 90,000 distinct CDR3 sequences, around a third seen once, with 2% to 2.5% in the top ten. Sequences were obtained from CD4+ T cells, either the whole sample or a sorted fraction (not recorded which). All receptors derive from a human donor in good health.

This sequence joins TRBV7-2 and TRBJ2-7; 8 nucleotides align to TRBD2. J lost 7 bases, V lost 2 bases, and 16 bases had no gene match. The CDR3 is 17 residues long. From germline, CDR1 is SGHTA and CDR2 FQGNSA. CDR3 loop: CASSLSGLATTITEQYF. DNA of the CDR3: TGTGCCAGCAGCTTATCCGGACTAGCCACTACGATCACGGAGCAGTACTTC.

The CDR3 protein is CASIALAETYEQYF. The DNA of the CDR3 is TGTGCCAGCATTGCGCTAGCGGAAACCTACGAGCAGTACTTC. The chain employs TRBV6-1 and TRBJ2-7; 7 bases align to TRBD2. V lost 7 bases and J lost 2; bases outside the gene matches: 8. The germline gives CDR1 MNHNS, CDR2 SASEGT. The CDR3 sequence is 14 residues long.

The chain combines TRBV15 with TRBJ2-6; D might be TRBD1 or TRBD2, each matching 5 bases. The CDR3 extends over 15 amino acids. Germline CDR1 is LNHNV and CDR2 is YYDKDF (reference sequence). Trimming cost V 4 bases and J 4 bases, with 11 bases left between them. DNA of the CDR3: TGTGCCACCAGCATTTGGGGGTCCGGGGCCAACGTCCTGACTTTC. Translated: CATSIWGSGANVLTF.

This clonotype was seen a few times. The chain recombines TRBV28 with TRBJ2-7; the D gene could be TRBD1 or TRBD2 (6 bases each). The V gene's germline CDR1 is MDHEN and CDR2 SYDVKM. Trimming removed 8 bases from V and 4 bases from J, with 12 bases in between. The CDR3 has 12 amino acids. CDR3: CASAIGGYEQYF. CDR3 DNA: TGTGCCAGCGCTATAGGGGGGTACGAGCAGTACTTC.

The rearrangement joins TRBV12-3 or TRBV12-4 to TRBJ2-3; 8 bases are shared with TRBD2. The CDR3 totals 15 residues. V gave up 7 bases and J gave up 5 bases; unmatched junction bases: 11. For the CDR3, the DNA is TGTGCCAGCATCCGAGCAGGGCGGGAGGAAGATACGCAGTATTTT. The encoded protein is CASIRAGREEDTQYF.

The chain carries TRBV7-2 and TRBJ2-5; 10 bases are shared with TRBD1. J lost 5 bases, V lost 4 bases, and 7 bases had no gene match. This CDR3 comprises 15 residues. Germline V gene sequence: CDR1 SGHTA, CDR2 FQGNSA. In DNA, the CDR3 is TGTGCCAGCAGCTCTACCGGACAGGGGGGGGAGACCCAGTACTTC. Its translation: CASSSTGQGGETQYF.